This TCR beta chain was documented in a study of blood T cell repertoires in COVID-19. Whole-study context: Sample material is recorded as cDNA or gDNA derived from T cells, B-cell-depleted T cells, or PBMCs.

The assay was immunoSEQ multiplex PCR, and TCRdb's table has in-frame clones only and misses some. The repertoire holds about 35,000 clones, with around 87% as singletons. V was pared by 4 bases and J by 9 bases, with 6 bases of the junction left unmatched. The CDR3 loop spans 15 amino acids. From germline, CDR1 is SEHNR and CDR2 FQNEAQ (reference sequence). This TCR was recovered from a human donor in a cohort sampled during active COVID-19. Sequenced: peripheral blood. The chain links TRBV7-9 to TRBJ1-6, with TRBD1 identical over 10 bases. CDR3 protein: CASSYGTGAVSPLHF. For the CDR3, the DNA is TGTGCCAGCAGCTACGGGACAGGGGCTGTTTCACCCCTCCACTTT.